The entry below describes one T cell receptor (beta chain). The antigen is unknown. The CDR3 is 15 amino acids. The V end lost 1 base, the J end lost 0 bases, and 7 bases lay between the germline ends. CDR1 is KGHSH and CDR2 is LQKENI in the germline V gene. The source of the sample is a study of blood T cells in healthy people across ages. Findings and caveats of the study: A strong correlation was seen between TCR beta diversity and naive T cell percentage. Per million T cells, TCR beta diversity dropped about linearly as age rose.

It was with a sample-barcoded 5' primer and a J-beta primer mix that a second PCR of about 6 to 11 cycles was run. TCRdb analysed the 5' RACE reads with MiXCR anew, one entry per CDR3 protein. The table shows approximately 1.5 million distinct CDR3 sequences, with less than 45% occurring only once. The extraction recovered at least 6 micrograms of total RNA per sample. The specimen was blood. The V and J genes are TRBV18 and TRBJ2-1, with D possibly matching TRBD1 (5 bases). This TCR was recovered from a woman aged 18-29 years in good health. CDR3 coding DNA: TGTGCCAGCTCACCACTAGGGGACTCCTACAATGAGCAGTTCTTC. This translates into CASSPLGDSYNEQFF.